This T cell receptor (beta chain) derives from a study of graft-versus-host responses after intestinal transplantation. In the case of this clone: Its specificity is unknown.

CDR1 and CDR2 (germline): SNHLY, FYNNEI. This CDR3 contains 19 residues. V dropped 2 bases and J dropped 5; count of bases not matched to a gene: 17. Study observations and caveats: There was an association between peak levels of circulating GvH clones and early post-transplant HvG declines.

Repertoires were generated with immunoSEQ multiplex PCR, while TCRdb's copy carries only in-frame clones and drops some. The data hold just over 85,000 clones, with just under 95% observed a single time. The chain carries TRBV2 and TRBJ2-5, with TRBD1 matching over 10 bases. Specimen: unstimulated CD8+ T cells sorted from spleen or lymph node cells, collected before transplant. The clonotype was recovered from a human donor who was the organ donor for an intestinal transplant. CDR3 region: CASSEWHPTGGRVGETQYF. CDR3 in DNA: TGTGCCAGCAGTGAATGGCACCCGACAGGGGGCAGGGTTGGGGAGACCCAGTACTTC. Full variable domain (missing parts from reference TRBV2 and TRBJ2-5): EPEVTQTPSHQVTQMGQEVILRCVPISNHLYFYWYRQILGQKVEFLVSFYNNEISEKSEIFDDQFSVERPDGSNFTLKIRSTKLEDSAMYFCASSEWHPTGGRVGETQYFGPGTRLLVL.